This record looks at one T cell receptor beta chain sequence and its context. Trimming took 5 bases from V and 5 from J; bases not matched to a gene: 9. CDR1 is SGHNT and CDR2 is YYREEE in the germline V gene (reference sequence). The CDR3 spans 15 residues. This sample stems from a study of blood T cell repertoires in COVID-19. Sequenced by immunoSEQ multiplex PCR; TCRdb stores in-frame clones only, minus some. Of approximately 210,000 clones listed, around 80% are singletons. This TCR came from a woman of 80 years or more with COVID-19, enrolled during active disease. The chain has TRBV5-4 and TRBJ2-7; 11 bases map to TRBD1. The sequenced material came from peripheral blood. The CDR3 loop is CASSSTGTGGNEQYV. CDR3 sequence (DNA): TGTGCCAGCAGTTCGACCGGGACAGGGGGTAACGAGCAGTACGTC.